This passage covers 25 T cell receptor beta chains from one sample sequenced in a study of T cell responses to AZD1222 COVID-19 vaccine. Profiled with immunoSEQ multiplex PCR; TCRdb holds only in-frame clones, not every one. This table holds fewer than 200,000 clones, more than 80% found once. Material: peripheral blood, obtained 28 days after the second dose of the MenACWY control vaccine. The receptors derive from an adult who received the MenACWY meningococcal vaccine as a control.

The chain uses TRBV30 and TRBJ1-3; D may be TRBD1 (6 bases). Trimming took 2 bases from V and 0 from J, leaving 14 bases between them. Germline CDR1 and CDR2: GTSNPN and SVGIG (reference sequence). The CDR3 runs to 16 residues. This CDR3 reads CAWSFGQPSSGNTIYF. The CDR3 DNA reads as TGTGCCTGGAGTTTCGGACAGCCAAGCTCTGGAAACACCATATATTTT.

The chain recombines TRBV4-2 with TRBJ1-2; D unclear. CDR3 length equals 14 residues. V lost 0 bases to trimming and J lost 5 bases, with 10 bases between them. Per germline, CDR1 LGHNA and CDR2 YNFKEQ. The CDR3 region is CASSQEYGAYGYTF. The CDR3 bases are TGTGCCAGCAGCCAAGAATATGGTGCTTATGGCTACACCTTC.

The genes are TRBV14 and TRBJ2-7, with TRBD2 as a possible D gene (6 bases). Trimming stripped 4 bases from V and 4 bases from J, with 14 bases between. Germline V gives CDR1 SGHDN, CDR2 FVKESK. This CDR3 spans 14 amino acids. The CDR3 protein is CASSRDLKGYEQYF. In nucleotides, the CDR3 is TGTGCCAGCAGCCGGGACTTAAAGGGGTACGAGCAGTACTTC.

This rearrangement joins TRBV7-9 to TRBJ1-2, with 7 bases that match TRBD1. Germline CDR1 reads SEHNR; CDR2 reads FQNEAQ (reference sequence). With 4 bases clipped from V and 5 bases from J, the junction kept 7 bases outside the gene matches. This CDR3 comprises 14 residues. The CDR3 sequence is CASSYDRAPYGYTF. DNA of the CDR3: TGTGCCAGCAGCTACGACAGGGCACCTTATGGCTACACCTTC.

This clone was seen just once. The chain joins TRBV9 to TRBJ1-1; D is uncertain. The length of the CDR3 is 10 residues. Germline V gene sequence: CDR1 SGDLS, CDR2 YYNGEE. The ends were cut back, 6 bases at V and 8 bases at J, with 8 bases in the middle. CDR3 amino acids: CASTPSEAFF. The CDR3 DNA follows: TGTGCCAGCACCCCCTCCGAAGCTTTCTTT. Looking up the rest from reference TRBV9 and TRBJ1-1 gives the full variable domain: DSGVTQTPKHLITATGQRVTLRCSPRSGDLSVYWYQQSLDQGLQFLIQYYNGEERAKGNILERFSAQQFPDLHSELNLSSLELGDSALYFCASTPSEAFFGQGTRLTVV.

The rearrangement uses TRBV2 and TRBJ1-1; D is ambiguous. Germline V gene lookup returns CDR1 SNHLY and CDR2 FYNNEI. Between the trimmed V and J ends, which lost 5 bases and 1 base, there was a span of 8 bases. There are 13 residues in the CDR3. The CDR3 nucleotides are TGTGCCAGCAGTTCCAAACCGAACACTGAAGCTTTCTTT. Amino acids: CASSSKPNTEAFF.

V and J are TRBV7-3 and TRBJ2-7; 8 nucleotides match TRBD2. The ends lost 0 bases at V and 5 bases at J; junction bases unmatched: 6. The germline CDR1 and CDR2 sequences are SGHTA and FQGTGA. The CDR3 length is 15 residues. The CDR3 sequence is CASSLTGGASNEQYF. The CDR3 DNA reads as TGTGCCAGCAGCTTAACCGGGGGGGCATCTAACGAGCAGTACTTC.

The V and J genes are TRBV28 and TRBJ2-1, with TRBD2 as a possible D gene (5 bases). Germline values: CDR1 MDHEN, CDR2 SYDVKM. This CDR3 region has 8 residues. The CDR3 DNA is TGTAGCGGAAATGAGCAGTTCTTC. Translation: CSGNEQFF.

V is TRBV11-1 and J is TRBJ1-1, with TRBD1 matching over 7 bases. This CDR3 region has 13 residues. The V segment lost 5 bases and the J segment 3 bases; nucleotides outside the gene matches: 3. Germline-derived CDR1 and CDR2 are SGHAT and FQDESV (reference sequence). CDR3 region: CASSLTGDTEAFF. In nucleotides, the CDR3 is TGTGCCAGCAGCCTTACAGGGGACACTGAAGCTTTCTTT.

Only one count was recorded for this clone. This sequence joins TRBV29-1 and TRBJ1-2, with TRBD1 matching over 7 bases. CDR1 is SQVTM, CDR2 ANQGSEA, per germline. Germline trimming cut 5 bases from V and 5 bases from J; bases unmatched to any gene: 8. The CDR3 loop spans 13 amino acids. CDR3 protein: CSVRDSEGYGYTF. The CDR3 DNA sequence: TGCAGCGTTAGGGACAGCGAGGGGTATGGCTACACCTTC.

This chain links TRBV7-3 with TRBJ1-2; D is ambiguous. This CDR3 region has 14 residues. V gave up 5 bases and J gave up 4 bases, with 14 bases separating them. Germline V gene lookup returns CDR1 SGHTA and CDR2 FQGTGA. The CDR3 protein is CASSPSIGVYGYTF. CDR3 sequence (DNA): TGTGCCAGCAGCCCGTCAATCGGGGTCTATGGCTACACCTTC.

The gene calls are TRBV5-4 and TRBJ2-2; D is possibly TRBD2 (5 bases). CDR1 is SGHNT, CDR2 YYREEE, per germline (reference sequence). The CDR3 has 15 residues. With 7 bases removed from V and 1 base from J, the gap between germline ends came to 14 bases. Here the CDR3 DNA reads TGTGCCAGCGGACCAATCAGCGGGAACACCGGGGAGCTGTTTTTT. It encodes CASGPISGNTGELFF.

The chain carries TRBV19 and TRBJ2-1; 7 bases agree with TRBD2. The trim removed 6 bases at V and 6 bases at J, leaving 8 bases unmatched. Germline V gene data show CDR1 as LNHDA and CDR2 as SQIVND (reference sequence). This CDR3 spans 14 amino acids. DNA of the CDR3: TGTGCCAGTAGACCAGCGGGGTTTGGCAATGAGCAGTTCTTC. Amino acid sequence: CASRPAGFGNEQFF. The whole variable domain, filled in from reference TRBV19 and TRBJ2-1, reads DGGITQSPKYLFRKEGQNVTLSCEQNLNHDAMYWYRQDPGQGLRLIYYSQIVNDFQKGDIAEGYSVSREKKESFPLTVTSAQKNPTAFYLCASRPAGFGNEQFFGPGTRLTVL.

In nucleotides, the CDR3 is TGTGCCACCAGCAGAGATCTACAGGGAGGTCCCAGCTACACCTTC. Its translation: CATSRDLQGGPSYTF. The chain carries TRBV15 and TRBJ1-2, with a possible D match to TRBD1 (6 bases). The V gene's germline CDR1 is LNHNV and CDR2 YYDKDF (reference sequence). CDR3 size: 15 residues. V was clipped by 0 bases and J by 9 bases, with 17 bases between them.

This chain uses TRBV3-1 (or the pseudogene TRBV3-2) with TRBJ1-1; a possible D gene is TRBD1 (5 bases). The germline V gene has CDR1 LGHDT and CDR2 YNNKEL (reference sequence). With 1 base removed from V and 8 bases from J, the gap between germline ends came to 14 bases. CDR3 length: 14 residues. The CDR3 nucleotides read TGTGCCAGCAGCCAAGCTGGTACAAGGGGCGAAGCTTTCTTT. This encodes CASSQAGTRGEAFF.

J is TRBJ2-1 and V is TRBV11-3; the D is unclear. Trimming left V 1 base short and J 4 bases short, with 2 bases between. Per germline, CDR1 SGHNT and CDR2 YENEEA. The CDR3 extends over 12 amino acids. This CDR3 is CASSLGYNEQFF. The CDR3 DNA sequence: TGTGCCAGCAGCTTAGGTTACAATGAGCAGTTCTTC.

V usage is TRBV9 and J usage is TRBJ1-1; possibly TRBD1 for D (5 bases). The germline V gene has CDR1 SGDLS and CDR2 YYNGEE. The CDR3 sequence is 13 residues long. Between the trimmed V and J ends, which lost 4 bases and 10 bases, there was a span of 17 bases. The CDR3 is CASSPEEGMLAFF. In nucleotides, the CDR3 is TGTGCCAGCAGCCCAGAGGAGGGGATGTTAGCTTTCTTT.

The gene calls are TRBV27 and TRBJ1-2; weak D call: TRBD1 (5 bases). The length of the CDR3 is 14 residues. V dropped 5 bases and J dropped 4 bases, with 14 bases sitting between them. Germline values: CDR1 MNHEY, CDR2 SMNVEV (reference sequence). CDR3 in DNA: TGTGCCAGCAGTGTCACCGGACAAATCTATGGCTACACCTTC. Translating gives CASSVTGQIYGYTF.

This sequence joins TRBV7-9 and TRBJ2-1; 11 bases agree with TRBD2. Unmatched junction bases numbered 7, after V lost 8 bases and J lost 7 bases. This CDR3 is built from 14 residues. Germline-derived CDR1 and CDR2 are SEHNR and FQNEAQ (reference sequence). CDR3 in DNA: TGTGCCAGCCTAGCGGGAGGTTACGGAAATGAGCAGTTCTTC. Translated, it gives CASLAGGYGNEQFF.

This chain joins TRBV7-8 and TRBJ1-2; D not certain. V shed 5 bases and J shed 2 bases, with 9 bases lying between them. The germline CDR1 and CDR2 sequences are SGHVS and FQNEAQ. This CDR3 spans 13 amino acids. CDR3 in amino acids: CASSPDGNYGYTF. CDR3 DNA: TGTGCCAGCAGCCCTGACGGGAACTATGGCTACACCTTC.

The chain is built from TRBV27 and TRBJ1-2; TRBD1 matches 10 bases. The CDR3 sequence is 14 residues long. The germline V gene encodes CDR1 MNHEY and CDR2 SMNVEV (reference sequence). V lost 3 bases and J lost 7; bases outside the gene matches: 5. The CDR3 loop is CASSFRDRGLGYTF. The CDR3 nucleotides are TGTGCCAGCAGTTTTAGGGACAGGGGTCTTGGCTACACCTTC.

The DNA for the CDR3 is TGTGCCAGCGCACTGGGGGGCTCCTATAATTCACCCCTCCACTTT. Amino acid sequence: CASALGGSYNSPLHF. The chain employs TRBV7-2 and TRBJ1-6, with D tentatively TRBD1 (5 bases). Germline CDR1 is SGHTA and CDR2 is FQGNSA. There are 15 residues in the CDR3. The V end was cut by 8 bases, the J end by 0 bases, with 11 bases between.

V gene TRBV3-1 (or the pseudogene TRBV3-2) combines with J gene TRBJ2-5; D perhaps matches TRBD2 (5 bases). CDR1 and CDR2 (germline): LGHDT, YNNKEL (reference sequence). This CDR3 spans 13 amino acids. V shed 1 base and J shed 2 bases, with 5 bases lying between them. The CDR3 loop is CASSQGLQETQYF. CDR3 sequence (DNA): TGTGCCAGCAGCCAAGGACTACAAGAGACCCAGTACTTC.

The chain has TRBV30 and TRBJ1-1, with D possibly TRBD1 on 5 matching bases. V shed 4 bases and J shed 2 bases, with 17 bases lying between them. Per germline, CDR1 GTSNPN and CDR2 SVGIG (reference sequence). The CDR3 extends over 15 amino acids. The CDR3 DNA is TGTGCCTGGATCACCTTTGGGGGATTTAACACTGAAGCTTTCTTT. This sequence encodes CAWITFGGFNTEAFF.

V and J are TRBV4-2 and TRBJ2-2, with a possible D match to TRBD2 (5 bases). The germline V and J ends were trimmed by 6 bases and 6 bases, with 17 bases remaining between them. The CDR3 loop spans 15 amino acids. Germline CDR1 is LGHNA and CDR2 is YNFKEQ. The CDR3 loop reads CASRFDGERAGELFF. The CDR3 DNA reads TGTGCCAGCAGGTTCGACGGGGAACGGGCCGGGGAGCTGTTTTTT.